Each of the 2 T cell receptor beta chains below was sequenced from the same sample in a study of blood T cell repertoires in COVID-19. Method: immunoSEQ multiplex PCR; TCRdb's copy keeps in-frame clones and lacks some. Altogether 60,000 or so clones are present, about 77% being singletons, with the ten largest covering 25%. Sequences were obtained from peripheral blood. The receptors were sampled from a human donor in a cohort sampled during active COVID-19.

The J gene is TRBJ1-1, the V gene TRBV6-1; D unresolved. Per the germline V gene, CDR1 is MNHNS and CDR2 is SASEGT. Trimming removed 0 bases at V and 11 bases at J, with 13 bases between. The CDR3 runs to 13 residues. As DNA, the CDR3 is TGTGCCAGCAGTGAAGCGGGGAGGCAAAAGGCTTTCTTT. Its protein is CASSEAGRQKAFF.

The gene calls are TRBV3-1 (or the pseudogene TRBV3-2) and TRBJ1-1, with D possibly matching TRBD1 (5 bases). Germline lookup yields CDR1 LGHDT and CDR2 YNNKEL (reference sequence). The ends were cut back, 5 bases at V and 5 bases at J, with 18 bases in the middle. This CDR3 comprises 15 residues. The CDR3 loop reads CASSGAGSSSTEAFF. As DNA, the CDR3 is TGTGCCAGCAGCGGGGCAGGGTCGTCGTCTACTGAAGCTTTCTTT.